This T cell receptor beta chain emerged from a study of OX40 agonist ivuxolimab in advanced cancers. Study-level background: At doses from 0.01 to 10 mg/kg, patients were given intravenous ivuxolimab every 2 weeks. Patients with prior anti-PD-1, anti-PD-L1 or anti-CTLA-4 therapy were eligible; less than 50% had some. Partial responses were recorded for three patients, including one with hepatocellular carcinoma and two with cutaneous melanoma.

The protocol was immunoSEQ multiplex PCR, while the TCRdb copy is restricted to in-frame clones and leaves out a portion. The sample lists tens of thousands of clones, about 91% seen once, with roughly 13% in the top ten. V lost 2 bases and J lost 1; bases outside the gene matches: 4. CDR3 length: 15 residues. Germline V CDR1 and CDR2: SGHVS, FQNEAQ. At cycle 4 day 1, cycle 7 day 1, and baseline, blood was sampled. The material sequenced was CD4+ or CD8+ T cells sorted from blood, taken in a trial of the OX40 agonist ivuxolimab. This clonotype was sampled from an adult with an advanced solid tumor such as melanoma, head and neck, liver or kidney cancer. The rearrangement links TRBV7-8 to TRBJ2-5; 7 nucleotides agree with TRBD2. The CDR3 loop is CASSLKLALQETQYF. In DNA, the CDR3 is TGTGCCAGCAGCTTAAAACTAGCGCTCCAAGAGACCCAGTACTTC.